This passage covers 27 T cell receptor beta chains from one sample sequenced in a study of identical twins. MiXCR, applied by TCRdb to the 5' RACE reads, yields one record per CDR3 protein. The table shows 500,000 to 550,000 distinct CDR3 sequences, with 20% to 25% occurring only once. These data were also reused for a study on yellow fever vaccine responses in identical twins.

Sequencing input: CD4+ T cells sorted from blood. All receptors come from a woman younger than 30 in good health.

This clonotype was counted a few times. The chain carries TRBV20-1 and TRBJ2-5; no clear D gene. The CDR3 has 12 amino acids. The V end lost 1 base, the J end lost 5 bases, and 8 bases lay between the germline ends. The germline V gene has CDR1 DFQATT and CDR2 SNEGSKA (reference sequence). Written as DNA, the CDR3 is TGCAGTGCTAGAGTCCAGACGGAGACCCAGTACTTC. Protein sequence: CSARVQTETQYF.

The chain uses TRBV28 and TRBJ2-1, with D perhaps matching TRBD2 (5 bases). CDR3 size: 14 residues. Trimming pared 3 bases from V and 9 bases from J, leaving 15 bases between. CDR1 and CDR2 from the germline V gene are MDHEN and SYDVKM. The CDR3 region is CASSLLRGRGEQFF. The CDR3 DNA sequence: TGTGCCAGCAGTTTGCTCCGTGGACGGGGTGAGCAGTTCTTC.

The V gene is TRBV5-1, the J gene TRBJ2-2; tentatively, D is TRBD1 or TRBD2 (5 bases each). V was trimmed by 3 bases and J by 3 bases, leaving 9 bases between them. The germline V gene has CDR1 SGHRS and CDR2 YFSETQ. The CDR3 has 14 residues. CDR3 sequence (DNA): TGCGCCAGCAGCTCGGGACCCGACACCGGGGAGCTGTTTTTT. Amino acid sequence: CASSSGPDTGELFF.

This clonotype was observed a handful of times. The chain is built from TRBV18 and TRBJ2-5; TRBD2 matches 7 bases. The CDR3 extends over 15 amino acids. Looked up from germline, CDR1 is KGHSH and CDR2 is LQKENI. The J segment lost 1 base and the V segment lost 2 bases, leaving 4 bases of the junction unmatched. The CDR3 here is CASSPSGRSQETQYF. The CDR3 coding sequence is TGTGCCAGCTCACCATCCGGGAGGAGCCAAGAGACCCAGTACTTC. Full variable domain (outside the CDR3, taken from reference TRBV18 and TRBJ2-5): NAGVMQNPRHLVRRRGQEARLRCSPMKGHSHVYWYRQLPEEGLKFMVYLQKENIIDESGMPKERFSAEFPKEGPSILRIQQVVRGDSAAYFCASSPSGRSQETQYFGPGTRLLVL.

The chain carries TRBV19 and TRBJ2-1; 9 nucleotides agree with TRBD2. The V segment lost 2 bases and the J segment 9 bases; nucleotides outside the gene matches: 11. Germline lookup yields CDR1 LNHDA and CDR2 SQIVND (reference sequence). CDR3 length: 16 amino acids. The CDR3 DNA reads as TGTGCCAGTAGTATACAAGCGGGAGGCCAAAAACTTGAGCAGTTCTTC. Translation: CASSIQAGGQKLEQFF. Variable domain in full (rest from reference TRBV19 and TRBJ2-1): DGGITQSPKYLFRKEGQNVTLSCEQNLNHDAMYWYRQDPGQGLRLIYYSQIVNDFQKGDIAEGYSVSREKKESFPLTVTSAQKNPTAFYLCASSIQAGGQKLEQFFGPGTRLTVL.

The sample holds a few counts of this clonotype. The J gene is TRBJ2-7, the V gene TRBV12-3 or TRBV12-4, with D perhaps TRBD1 or TRBD2 (6 bases each). The V end lost 3 bases, the J end lost 4 bases, and 10 bases lay between the germline ends. CDR3 length equals 13 residues. For the CDR3, the DNA is TGTGCCAGCAGTTTGCGGGACACTTACGAGCAGTACTTC. Its protein product is CASSLRDTYEQYF.

This clonotype was counted only a few times. This sequence joins TRBV27 and TRBJ2-3, with 10 bases fitting TRBD1. V dropped 7 bases and J dropped 4; count of bases not matched to a gene: 8. Germline lookup yields CDR1 MNHEY and CDR2 SMNVEV (reference sequence). The CDR3 spans 15 residues. Written as DNA, the CDR3 is TGTGCCAGCACCCCTTCGACAGGGGGCGCAGATACGCAGTATTTT. This codes for CASTPSTGGADTQYF.

The chain couples TRBV20-1 to TRBJ2-3, with 10 bases identical to TRBD1. Germline assignment: CDR1 DFQATT and CDR2 SNEGSKA (reference sequence). The junction had 5 bases not matched to a gene; V was cut back by 2 bases and J by 3 bases. This CDR3 spans 15 amino acids. CDR3 region: CSARRPGQGTDTQYF. Here the CDR3 DNA reads TGCAGTGCTAGACGCCCGGGACAGGGGACAGATACGCAGTATTTT.

J is TRBJ2-2 and V is TRBV19; maybe TRBD1 (6 bases). CDR1 is LNHDA and CDR2 is SQIVND in the germline V gene (reference sequence). V was cut by 5 bases and J by 3 bases, with 13 bases left in between. The CDR3 extends over 15 amino acids. The CDR3 DNA sequence: TGTGCCAGTAGTCCCCGGGCAGGGGACACCGGGGAGCTGTTTTTT. It codes for CASSPRAGDTGELFF.

This chain uses TRBV3-1 with TRBJ2-1; a weak D match, TRBD1 (7 bases). Germline assignment: CDR1 LGHDT and CDR2 YNNKEL (reference sequence). The CDR3 loop spans 14 amino acids. V dropped 0 bases and J dropped 9 bases, with 12 bases sitting between them. CDR3 coding DNA: TGTGCCAGCAGCCAAGATTCCCAGGGGGGTGAGCAGTTCTTC. Amino acid sequence: CASSQDSQGGEQFF.

The chain joins TRBV20-1 to TRBJ1-2, with TRBD1 matching over 7 bases. V trimming: 6 bases; J trimming: 7 bases; junction bases outside the gene matches: 8. CDR1 and CDR2 from the germline V gene are DFQATT and SNEGSKA (reference sequence). There are 12 residues in the CDR3. The CDR3 DNA is TGCAGTGCAGAGACAGGGTCCCCTGGCTACACCTTC. This encodes CSAETGSPGYTF.

The chain is built from TRBV4-1 and TRBJ2-1, with 12 bases matching TRBD2. J gave up 6 bases and V 0 bases, and 6 bases lay outside the gene matches. Germline V gives CDR1 MGHRA, CDR2 YSYEKL. CDR3 length: 17 residues. CDR3 residues: CASSQESGLAGSNEQFF. In nucleotides, the CDR3 is TGCGCCAGCAGCCAAGAATCGGGACTAGCGGGCAGCAATGAGCAGTTCTTC.

In this sample, this clonotype turned up many times. The chain has TRBV5-5 and TRBJ1-5; TRBD1 is a possible D gene (6 bases). CDR1 is SGHKS and CDR2 is YYEKEE in the germline V gene (reference sequence). The CDR3 totals 13 residues. The V end lost 5 bases, the J end lost 5 bases, and 11 bases lay between the germline ends. CDR3 region: CASSLGGYQPQHF. The CDR3, as DNA: TGTGCCAGCAGTTTAGGGGGTTATCAGCCCCAGCATTTT.

This clonotype was found a few times. This chain uses TRBV28 with TRBJ1-1; 7 bases match TRBD1. V lost 5 bases to trimming and J lost 4 bases; unmatched junction nucleotides: 7. The CDR3 totals 14 residues. Germline loops: CDR1 MDHEN, CDR2 SYDVKM. The CDR3 is CASSRQGLSTEAFF. The CDR3 nucleotides are TGTGCCAGCAGTCGACAGGGTCTGAGCACTGAAGCTTTCTTT. Based on the CDR3 plus reference TRBV28 and TRBJ1-1, the full variable domain is DVKVTQSSRYLVKRTGEKVFLECVQDMDHENMFWYRQDPGLGLRLIYFSYDVKMKEKGDIPEGYSVSREKKERFSLILESASTNQTSMYLCASSRQGLSTEAFFGQGTRLTVV.

The rearrangement uses TRBV9 and TRBJ2-5; 10 positions match TRBD2. The CDR3 contains 17 residues. Germline trimming cut 0 bases from V and 4 bases from J; bases unmatched to any gene: 9. Germline V gene data show CDR1 as SGDLS and CDR2 as YYNGEE. The DNA of the CDR3 is TGTGCCAGCAGCGTAGAGGCTAGCGGGAGCCTGGGAGAGACCCAGTACTTC. Amino acids: CASSVEASGSLGETQYF.

This chain links TRBV28 with TRBJ1-6; no clear D gene. Germline V CDR1 and CDR2: MDHEN, SYDVKM. The CDR3 totals 17 residues. V gave up 2 bases and J gave up 0 bases, with 11 bases separating them. The CDR3 nucleotides read TGTGCCAGCAGTTTACACTCGGTCAGCTCCTATAATTCACCCCTCCACTTT. It codes for CASSLHSVSSYNSPLHF.

The chain uses TRBV7-8 and TRBJ2-2; 9 positions agree with TRBD2. The CDR3 runs 17 residues. Trimming at V came to 1 base and at J to 3 bases, leaving 6 bases not matched to a gene. From germline, CDR1 is SGHVS and CDR2 FQNEAQ. Here the CDR3 DNA reads TGTGCCAGCAGCTTAGAGCTAGCGGGGATATACACCGGGGAGCTGTTTTTT. Its protein is CASSLELAGIYTGELFF.

The CDR3 is CARRPNGGGYTF. Here the CDR3 DNA reads TGTGCCAGAAGACCGAACGGGGGTGGCTACACCTTC. The chain links TRBV27 to TRBJ1-2, with D tentatively TRBD1 (5 bases). Trimming removed 9 bases at V and 7 bases at J, with 15 bases between. The CDR3 covers 12 residues. Looked up from germline, CDR1 is MNHEY and CDR2 is SMNVEV (reference sequence).

This clonotype was seen only a few times. The gene calls are TRBV4-1 and TRBJ2-3; a weak D match, TRBD1 (6 bases). The germline CDR1 and CDR2 sequences are MGHRA and YSYEKL. This CDR3 has 15 residues. V was pared by 0 bases and J by 2 bases, with 9 bases between. The CDR3 DNA reads as TGCGCCAGCAGCCAAGATGGACAGCCCACAGATACGCAGTATTTT. Its protein product is CASSQDGQPTDTQYF.

V is TRBV20-1 and J is TRBJ2-3, with D maybe TRBD2 (6 bases). Trimming pared 3 bases from V and 1 base from J, leaving 11 bases between. The CDR3 contains 14 residues. Per germline, CDR1 DFQATT and CDR2 SNEGSKA (reference sequence). CDR3 amino acids: CSARVPSGTDTQYF. The CDR3 DNA reads as TGCAGTGCTAGGGTGCCTAGCGGCACAGATACGCAGTATTTT.

V and J are TRBV3-1 and TRBJ2-7; the D gene is possibly TRBD1 (5 bases). The germline V and J ends were trimmed by 1 base and 3 bases, with 10 bases remaining between them. The CDR3 runs 14 residues. Germline V gene data show CDR1 as LGHDT and CDR2 as YNNKEL (reference sequence). CDR3 residues: CASSQGWQGYEQYF. In DNA, the CDR3 is TGTGCCAGCAGCCAAGGTTGGCAGGGCTACGAGCAGTACTTC.

This clonotype has more than one count but fewer than ten. V gene TRBV5-1 combines with J gene TRBJ2-2; D not resolved. This CDR3 region has 14 residues. Trimming pared 0 bases from V and 4 bases from J, leaving 7 bases between. In germline, CDR1 is SGHRS, CDR2 YFSETQ. For the CDR3, the DNA is TGCGCCAGCAGCTTGGAGAGCGCCACCGGGGAGCTGTTTTTT. It encodes CASSLESATGELFF.

The rearrangement uses TRBV29-1 and TRBJ2-1, with a possible D match to TRBD2 (6 bases). The germline V gene has CDR1 SQVTM and CDR2 ANQGSEA. The CDR3 totals 13 residues. The V end was cut by 3 bases, the J end by 7 bases, with 13 bases between. In DNA form, the CDR3 reads TGCAGCGTTGATGATGAGGGGAGGAATGAGCAGTTCTTC. As protein: CSVDDEGRNEQFF.

Worth noting for this clonotype: A junction boundary mismatches the germline segment, possibly from a read error. V is TRBV4-1 and J is TRBJ1-1, with D possibly being TRBD1 (5 bases). CDR1 MGHRA and CDR2 YSYEKL come from the germline V gene. The CDR3 runs 15 residues. CDR3 residues: CASNQGSQGGTEAFF. The DNA for the CDR3 is TGCGCCAGCAACCAAGGCTCGCAGGGAGGTACTGAAGCTTTCTTT.

This chain's CDR3 is CALGDPGGGYGYTF. CDR3 DNA: TGTGCCCTCGGCGACCCCGGAGGAGGATATGGCTACACCTTC. The chain employs TRBV19 and TRBJ1-2; D is uncertain. The CDR3 has 14 amino acids. Trimming removed 11 bases from V and 5 bases from J, with 21 bases in between. Per germline, CDR1 LNHDA and CDR2 SQIVND (reference sequence).

In DNA, the CDR3 is TGTGCCAGCAGTCTAAGCGCTTGGGTCGACACTGAAGCTTTCTTT. Protein sequence: CASSLSAWVDTEAFF. V gene TRBV28 combines with J gene TRBJ1-1; D call uncertain. The CDR3 contains 15 residues. The germline V gene has CDR1 MDHEN and CDR2 SYDVKM. V shed 5 bases and J shed 3 bases, with 16 bases lying between them.

There are a few counts of this clonotype. CDR3 amino acids: CASTFLNTGELFF. The CDR3 region has the DNA TGTGCCAGCACCTTCCTGAACACCGGGGAGCTGTTTTTT. The V call is TRBV12-3 or TRBV12-4, the J call TRBJ2-2; D remains ambiguous. The V end lost 7 bases, the J end lost 1 base, and 7 bases lay between the germline ends. The CDR3 has 13 residues.